This TCR beta chain was captured by sequencing in a study of T cell responses to AZD1222 COVID-19 vaccine. This clone was seen only a few times. The DNA is left out, because the CDR3 cannot be placed on it with certainty; the CDR3 is given as TCRdb lists it. The repertoire was sequenced with immunoSEQ multiplex PCR; TCRdb's copy has only in-frame clones and lacks some. The repertoire holds fewer than 120,000 clones, with 88% as singletons. The CDR3 spans 14 amino acids, including both terminal residues. Per the germline V gene, CDR1 is LNHDA and CDR2 is SQIVND (reference sequence). This receptor was obtained from an adult in good health. J is TRBJ1-1 and V is TRBV19; the D call of TRBD1 is as the table states it, not checked on the DNA. This sample comprised peripheral blood, obtained on day 0 of AZD1222 vaccination. The chain's CDR3 is CASTSDSRHTEAFF.